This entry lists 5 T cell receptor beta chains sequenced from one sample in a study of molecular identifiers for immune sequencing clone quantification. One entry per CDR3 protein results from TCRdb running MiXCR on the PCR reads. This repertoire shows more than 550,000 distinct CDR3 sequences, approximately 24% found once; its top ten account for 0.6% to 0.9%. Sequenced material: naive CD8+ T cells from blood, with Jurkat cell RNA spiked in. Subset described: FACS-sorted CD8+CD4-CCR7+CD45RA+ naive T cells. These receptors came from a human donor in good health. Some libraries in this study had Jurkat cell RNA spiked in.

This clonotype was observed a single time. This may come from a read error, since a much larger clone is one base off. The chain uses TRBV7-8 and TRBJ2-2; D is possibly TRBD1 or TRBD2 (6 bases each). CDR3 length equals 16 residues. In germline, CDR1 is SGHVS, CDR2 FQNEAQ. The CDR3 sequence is CASSREGTLNTGGLFF. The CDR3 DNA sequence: TGTGCCAGCAGCCGAGAAGGGACATTGAACACCGGGGGGCTGTTTTTT. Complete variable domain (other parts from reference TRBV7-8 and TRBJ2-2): GAGVSQSPRYKVAKRGQDVALRCDPISGHVSLFWYQQALGQGPEFLTYFQNEAQLDKSGLPSDRFFAERPEGSVSTLKIQRTQQEDSAVYLCASSREGTLNTGGLFFGEGSRLTVL.

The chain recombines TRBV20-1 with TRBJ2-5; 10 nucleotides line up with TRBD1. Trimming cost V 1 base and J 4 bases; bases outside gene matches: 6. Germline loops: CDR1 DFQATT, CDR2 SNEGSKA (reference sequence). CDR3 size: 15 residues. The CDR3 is CSARVETGGLETQYF. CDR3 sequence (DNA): TGCAGTGCTAGAGTGGAGACAGGGGGCTTAGAGACCCAGTACTTC.

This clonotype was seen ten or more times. This CDR3 reads CASSLNSGGYEQYF. The CDR3 region has the DNA TGTGCCAGCAGCTTAAATAGCGGGGGCTACGAGCAGTACTTC. The chain combines TRBV7-6 with TRBJ2-7; 9 positions match TRBD2. With 2 bases clipped from V and 3 bases from J, the junction kept 2 bases outside the gene matches. The CDR3 spans 14 residues. The germline CDR1 and CDR2 sequences are SGHVS and FNYEAQ.

The CDR3: CASTSPSSGTGAPTSTDTQYF. Written as DNA, the CDR3 is TGTGCCAGCACGTCCCCCTCCTCGGGGACAGGGGCCCCTACCAGCACAGATACGCAGTATTTT. The chain combines TRBV11-3 with TRBJ2-3, with 10 bases lining up with TRBD1. The ends lost 7 bases at V and 0 bases at J; junction bases unmatched: 22. CDR3 size: 21 residues. CDR1 SGHNT and CDR2 YENEEA come from the germline V gene.

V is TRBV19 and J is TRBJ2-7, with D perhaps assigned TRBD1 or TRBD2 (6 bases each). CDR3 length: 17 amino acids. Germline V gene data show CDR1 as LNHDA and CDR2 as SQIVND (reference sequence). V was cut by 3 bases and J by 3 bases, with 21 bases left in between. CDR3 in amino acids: CASSIFSGGQGNYEQYF. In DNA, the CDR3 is TGTGCCAGTAGTATCTTCTCTGGGGGGCAGGGGAACTACGAGCAGTACTTC.